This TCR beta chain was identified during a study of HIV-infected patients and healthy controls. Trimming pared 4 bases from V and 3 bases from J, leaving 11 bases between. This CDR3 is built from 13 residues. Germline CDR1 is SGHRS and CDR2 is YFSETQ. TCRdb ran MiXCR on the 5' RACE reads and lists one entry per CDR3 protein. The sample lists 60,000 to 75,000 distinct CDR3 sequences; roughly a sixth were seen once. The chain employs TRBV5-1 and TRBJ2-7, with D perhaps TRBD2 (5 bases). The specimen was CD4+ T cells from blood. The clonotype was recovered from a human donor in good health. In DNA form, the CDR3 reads TGCGCCAGCAGCCCCGGACTGTTCTACGAGCAGTACTTC. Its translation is CASSPGLFYEQYF.